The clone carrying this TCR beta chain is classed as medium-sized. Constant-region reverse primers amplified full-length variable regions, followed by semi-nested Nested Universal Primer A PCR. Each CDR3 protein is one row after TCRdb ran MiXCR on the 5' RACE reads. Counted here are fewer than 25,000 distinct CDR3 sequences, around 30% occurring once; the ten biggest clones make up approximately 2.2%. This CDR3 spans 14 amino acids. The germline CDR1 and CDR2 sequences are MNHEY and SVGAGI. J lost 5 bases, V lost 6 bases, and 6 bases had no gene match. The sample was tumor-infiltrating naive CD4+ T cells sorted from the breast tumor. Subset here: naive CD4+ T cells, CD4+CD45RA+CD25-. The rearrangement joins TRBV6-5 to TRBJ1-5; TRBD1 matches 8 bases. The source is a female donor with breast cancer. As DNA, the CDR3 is TGTGCCAGCAGAACACAGGGGGGGGATCAGCCCCAGCATTTT. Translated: CASRTQGGDQPQHF.